The text below deals with one T cell receptor (beta chain). Its antigen is not identified. This CDR3 is 16 amino acids long. The V and J ends lost 1 base and 8 bases, in that order; junction bases with no gene match: 10. Germline V CDR1 and CDR2: LGHNA, YNFKEQ. Clones were read by immunoSEQ multiplex PCR, and TCRdb kept only the in-frame ones, dropping some. The data contain 150,000 to 180,000 clones, roughly nine tenths of them seen just once; the ten biggest clones take up 5.5% to 6%. This entry belongs to a study of T cell responses to AZD1222 COVID-19 vaccine. General study results and limits: Spike-wide coverage was observed for vaccine-associated CD4 TCRs, with dominant responses at 160-218 and 743-854. Nearly half of spike-specific TCRs reportedly target variant regions that are unmutated in the B.1.351 and B.1.1.7 variants. Just six or seven AZD1222 recipients tested seropositive at baseline.

This TCR was recovered from an adult in good health. V is TRBV4-2 and J is TRBJ2-1, with 8 bases matching TRBD2. Source: peripheral blood, taken on day 0 of MenACWY control vaccination. The CDR3 DNA reads as TGTGCCAGCAGCCAAGGTAACGGGAGGGCCCGCGATGAGCAGTTCTTC. Translating gives CASSQGNGRARDEQFF.